This TCR beta chain came from a study of blood T cells in healthy people across ages. V was trimmed by 2 bases and J by 5 bases, leaving 6 bases between them. This CDR3 comprises 12 residues. Germline CDR1 reads MNHEY; CDR2 reads SMNVEV (reference sequence). This clonotype was counted at least ten times. Primed by a sample-barcoded 5' primer and a J-beta primer mix, a second PCR proceeded for about 7 to 12 cycles. A 12-random-nucleotide template-switch adaptor tagged each cDNA molecule. TCRdb processed the 5' RACE reads anew with MiXCR; each CDR3 protein has one entry. This sample has about 940,000 distinct CDR3 sequences; approximately 49% occur once, and the top ten carry roughly 13%.

The specimen sequenced was blood. The chain uses TRBV27 and TRBJ2-5; D gene unclear. This sequence was found in a man between 25 and 39 years old in good health. The CDR3 here is CASSLPSETQYF. The DNA of the CDR3 is TGTGCCAGCAGTTTACCCTCTGAGACCCAGTACTTC.